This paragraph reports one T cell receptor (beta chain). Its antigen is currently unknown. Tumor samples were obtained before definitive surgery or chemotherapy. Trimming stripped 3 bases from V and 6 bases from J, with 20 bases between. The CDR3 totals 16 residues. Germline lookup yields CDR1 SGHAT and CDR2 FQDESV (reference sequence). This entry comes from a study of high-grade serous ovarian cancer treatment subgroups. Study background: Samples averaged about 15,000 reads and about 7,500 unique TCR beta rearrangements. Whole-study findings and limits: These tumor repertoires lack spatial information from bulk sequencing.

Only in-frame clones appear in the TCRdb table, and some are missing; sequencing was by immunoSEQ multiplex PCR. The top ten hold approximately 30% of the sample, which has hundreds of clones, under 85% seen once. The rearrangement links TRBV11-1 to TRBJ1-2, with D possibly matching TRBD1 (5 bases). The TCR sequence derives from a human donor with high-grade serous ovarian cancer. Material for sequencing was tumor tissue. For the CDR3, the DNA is TGTGCCAGCAGCTTGACGGCGGATCCGGGGACCCATGGCTACACCTTC. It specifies CASSLTADPGTHGYTF.